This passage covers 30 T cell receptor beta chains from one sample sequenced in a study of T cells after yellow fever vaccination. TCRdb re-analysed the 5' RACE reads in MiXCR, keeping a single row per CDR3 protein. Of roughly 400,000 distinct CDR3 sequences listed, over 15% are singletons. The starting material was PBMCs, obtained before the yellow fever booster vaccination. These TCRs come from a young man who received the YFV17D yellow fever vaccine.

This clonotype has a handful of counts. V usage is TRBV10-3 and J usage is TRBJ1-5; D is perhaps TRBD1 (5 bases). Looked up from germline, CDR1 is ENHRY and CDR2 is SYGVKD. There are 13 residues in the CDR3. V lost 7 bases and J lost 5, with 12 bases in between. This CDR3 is CAITPRADQPQHF. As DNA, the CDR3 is TGTGCCATCACGCCCAGGGCCGATCAGCCCCAGCATTTT.

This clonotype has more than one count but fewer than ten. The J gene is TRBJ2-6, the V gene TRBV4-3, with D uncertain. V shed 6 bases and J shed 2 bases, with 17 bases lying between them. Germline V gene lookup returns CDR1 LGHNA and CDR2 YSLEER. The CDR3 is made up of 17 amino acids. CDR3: CASRDSFVGTGANVLTF. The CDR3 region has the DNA TGCGCCAGCAGGGATTCATTTGTTGGGACTGGGGCCAACGTCCTGACTTTC.

CDR3 amino acids: CASSDTFTEAFF. The CDR3, as DNA: TGTGCCAGCAGTGACACATTCACTGAAGCTTTCTTT. The rearrangement uses TRBV12-3 or TRBV12-4 and TRBJ1-1; D remains ambiguous. V lost 5 bases and J 4 bases, leaving 8 bases between the germline ends. The CDR3 covers 12 residues.

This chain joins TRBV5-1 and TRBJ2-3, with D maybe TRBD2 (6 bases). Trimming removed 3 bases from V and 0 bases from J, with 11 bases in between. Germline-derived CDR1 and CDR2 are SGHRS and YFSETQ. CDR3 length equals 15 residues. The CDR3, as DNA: TGCGCCAGCAGCTGGAATGGGGGGAGCACAGATACGCAGTATTTT. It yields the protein CASSWNGGSTDTQYF. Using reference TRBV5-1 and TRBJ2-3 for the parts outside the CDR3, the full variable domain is KAGVTQTPRYLIKTRGQQVTLSCSPISGHRSVSWYQQTPGQGLQFLFEYFSETQRNKGNFPGRFSGRQFSNSRSEMNVSTLELGDSALYLCASSWNGGSTDTQYFGPGTRLTVL.

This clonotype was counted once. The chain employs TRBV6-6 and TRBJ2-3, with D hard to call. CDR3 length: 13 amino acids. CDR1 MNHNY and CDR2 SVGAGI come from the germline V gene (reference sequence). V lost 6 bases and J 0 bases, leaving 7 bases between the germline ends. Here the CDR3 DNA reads TGTGCCAGCAGATCCCCGAGCACAGATACGCAGTATTTT. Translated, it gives CASRSPSTDTQYF.

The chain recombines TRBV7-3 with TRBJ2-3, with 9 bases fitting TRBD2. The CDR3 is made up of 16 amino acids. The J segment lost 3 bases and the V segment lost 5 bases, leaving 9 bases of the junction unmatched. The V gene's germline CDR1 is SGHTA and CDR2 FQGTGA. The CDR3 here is CASSNGLARDTDTQYF. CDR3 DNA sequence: TGTGCCAGCAGCAACGGACTAGCGAGAGATACAGATACGCAGTATTTT. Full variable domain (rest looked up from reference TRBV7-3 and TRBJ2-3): GAGVSQTPSNKVTEKGKYVELRCDPISGHTALYWYRQSLGQGPEFLIYFQGTGAADDSGLPNDRFFAVRPEGSVSTLKIQRTERGDSAVYLCASSNGLARDTDTQYFGPGTRLTVL.

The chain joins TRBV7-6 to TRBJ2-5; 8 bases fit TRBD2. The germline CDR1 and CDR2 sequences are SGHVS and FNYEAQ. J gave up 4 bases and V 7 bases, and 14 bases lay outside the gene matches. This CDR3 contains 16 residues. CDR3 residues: CASTPGPGTSTETQYF. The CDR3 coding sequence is TGTGCCAGCACTCCCGGCCCCGGGACTAGTACAGAGACCCAGTACTTC.

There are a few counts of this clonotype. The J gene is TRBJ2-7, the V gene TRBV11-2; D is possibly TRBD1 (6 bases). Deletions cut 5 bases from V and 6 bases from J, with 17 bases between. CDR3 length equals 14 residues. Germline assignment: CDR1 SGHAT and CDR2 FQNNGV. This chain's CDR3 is CASSPRTARGEQYF. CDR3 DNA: TGTGCCAGCAGCCCGAGGACAGCCCGGGGCGAGCAGTACTTC.

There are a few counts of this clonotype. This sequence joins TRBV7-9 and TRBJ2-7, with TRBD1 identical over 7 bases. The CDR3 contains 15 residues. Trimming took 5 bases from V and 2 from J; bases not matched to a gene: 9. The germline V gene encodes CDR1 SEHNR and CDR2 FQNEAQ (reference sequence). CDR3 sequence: CASSLQRDSPYEQYF. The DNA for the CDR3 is TGTGCCAGCAGCCTGCAACGGGACAGCCCCTACGAGCAGTACTTC.

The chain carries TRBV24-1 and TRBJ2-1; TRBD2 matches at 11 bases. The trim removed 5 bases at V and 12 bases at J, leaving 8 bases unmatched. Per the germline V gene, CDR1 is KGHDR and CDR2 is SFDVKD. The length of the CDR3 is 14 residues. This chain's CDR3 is CATSVSTSGTSQFF. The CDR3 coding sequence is TGTGCCACCAGTGTCTCGACTAGCGGGACTTCGCAGTTCTTC.

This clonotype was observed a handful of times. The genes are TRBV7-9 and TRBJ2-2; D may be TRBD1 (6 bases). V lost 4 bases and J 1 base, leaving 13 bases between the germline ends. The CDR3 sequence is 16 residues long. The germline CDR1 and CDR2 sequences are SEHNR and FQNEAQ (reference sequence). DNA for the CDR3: TGTGCCAGCAGCTCCGTAGGGACAAGGAACACCGGGGAGCTGTTTTTT. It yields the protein CASSSVGTRNTGELFF.

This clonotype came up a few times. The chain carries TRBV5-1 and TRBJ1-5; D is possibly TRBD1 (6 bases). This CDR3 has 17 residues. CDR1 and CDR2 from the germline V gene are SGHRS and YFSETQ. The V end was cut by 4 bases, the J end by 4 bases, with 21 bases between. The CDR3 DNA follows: TGCGCCAGCAGCCTGAGGCCGGGACACCAGCTGAATCAGCCCCAGCATTTT. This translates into CASSLRPGHQLNQPQHF.

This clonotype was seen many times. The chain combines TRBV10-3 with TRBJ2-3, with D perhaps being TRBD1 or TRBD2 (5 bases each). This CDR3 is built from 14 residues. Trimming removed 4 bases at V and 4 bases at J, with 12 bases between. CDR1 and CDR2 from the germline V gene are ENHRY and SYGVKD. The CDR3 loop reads CAISGFGASDTQYF. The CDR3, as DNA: TGTGCCATCAGTGGTTTCGGGGCCTCAGATACGCAGTATTTT.

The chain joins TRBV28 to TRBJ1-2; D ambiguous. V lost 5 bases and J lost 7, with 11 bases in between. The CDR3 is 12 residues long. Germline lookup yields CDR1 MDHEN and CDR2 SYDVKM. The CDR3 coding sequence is TGTGCCAGCAGTCCCCGACCCTTTGGCTACACCTTC. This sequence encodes CASSPRPFGYTF.

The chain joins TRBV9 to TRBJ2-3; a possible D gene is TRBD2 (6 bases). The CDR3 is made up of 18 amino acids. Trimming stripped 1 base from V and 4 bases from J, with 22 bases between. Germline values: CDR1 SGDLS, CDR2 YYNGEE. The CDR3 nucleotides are TGTGCCAGCAGCGTATCGGCCGGAGTGGGGGGTGGCGCAGATACGCAGTATTTT. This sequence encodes CASSVSAGVGGGADTQYF. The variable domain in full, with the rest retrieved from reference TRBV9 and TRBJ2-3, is DSGVTQTPKHLITATGQRVTLRCSPRSGDLSVYWYQQSLDQGLQFLIQYYNGEERAKGNILERFSAQQFPDLHSELNLSSLELGDSALYFCASSVSAGVGGGADTQYFGPGTRLTVL.

The CDR3 bases are TGTGCCAGCAGGGCTGGACAGGCGAATAACTATGGCTACACCTTC. Its protein is CASRAGQANNYGYTF. J is TRBJ1-2 and V is TRBV6-5; 7 nucleotides align to TRBD1. Germline V lookup: CDR1 MNHEY, CDR2 SVGAGI. The CDR3 contains 15 residues. V shed 6 bases, J shed 1 base, and the junction held 8 bases outside the gene matches.

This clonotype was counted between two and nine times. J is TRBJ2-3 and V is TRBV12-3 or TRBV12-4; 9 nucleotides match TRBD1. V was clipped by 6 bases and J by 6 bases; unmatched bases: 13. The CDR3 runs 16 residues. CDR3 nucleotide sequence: TGTGCCAGCAGGGCCGGGACAGGGTTAAGGGCGGATACGCAGTATTTT. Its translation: CASRAGTGLRADTQYF.

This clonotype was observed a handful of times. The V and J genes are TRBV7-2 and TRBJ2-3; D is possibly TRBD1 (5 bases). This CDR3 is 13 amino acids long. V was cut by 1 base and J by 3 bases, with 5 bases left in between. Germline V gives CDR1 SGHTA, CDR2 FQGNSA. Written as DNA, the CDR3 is TGTGCCAGCAGCTTAGGACAGACAGATACGCAGTATTTT. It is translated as CASSLGQTDTQYF.

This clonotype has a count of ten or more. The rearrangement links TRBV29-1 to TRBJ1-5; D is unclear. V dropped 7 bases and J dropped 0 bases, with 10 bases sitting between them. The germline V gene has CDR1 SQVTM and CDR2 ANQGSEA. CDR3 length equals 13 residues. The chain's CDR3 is CSAQWDSNQPQHF. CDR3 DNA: TGCAGCGCCCAATGGGATAGCAATCAGCCCCAGCATTTT.

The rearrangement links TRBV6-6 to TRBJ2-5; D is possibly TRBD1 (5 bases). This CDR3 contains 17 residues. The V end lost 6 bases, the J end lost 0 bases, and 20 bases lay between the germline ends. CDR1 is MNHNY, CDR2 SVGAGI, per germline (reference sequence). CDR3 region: CASSPSSGKGYQETQYF. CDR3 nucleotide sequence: TGTGCCAGCAGCCCCTCCTCAGGGAAGGGGTACCAAGAGACCCAGTACTTC.

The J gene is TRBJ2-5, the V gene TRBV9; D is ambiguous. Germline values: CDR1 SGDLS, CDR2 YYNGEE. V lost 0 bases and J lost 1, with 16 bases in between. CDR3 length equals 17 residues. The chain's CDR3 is CASSVAPSLGIQETQYF. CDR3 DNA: TGTGCCAGCAGCGTAGCCCCCTCCCTGGGAATCCAAGAGACCCAGTACTTC.

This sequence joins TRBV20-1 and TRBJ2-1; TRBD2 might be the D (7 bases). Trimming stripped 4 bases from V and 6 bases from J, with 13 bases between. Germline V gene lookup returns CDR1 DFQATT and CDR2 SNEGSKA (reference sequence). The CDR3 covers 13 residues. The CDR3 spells CSAIGGAANEQFF. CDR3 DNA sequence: TGCAGTGCTATAGGGGGGGCCGCCAATGAGCAGTTCTTC.

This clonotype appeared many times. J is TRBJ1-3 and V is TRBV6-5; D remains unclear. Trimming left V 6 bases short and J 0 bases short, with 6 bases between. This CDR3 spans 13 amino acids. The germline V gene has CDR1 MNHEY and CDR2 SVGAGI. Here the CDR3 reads CASSTVSGNTIYF. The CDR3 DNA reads TGTGCCAGCAGCACAGTCTCTGGAAACACCATATATTTT.

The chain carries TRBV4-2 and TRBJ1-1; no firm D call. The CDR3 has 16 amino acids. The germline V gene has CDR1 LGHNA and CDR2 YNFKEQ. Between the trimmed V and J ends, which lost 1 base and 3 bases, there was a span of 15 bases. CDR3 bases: TGTGCCAGCAGCCAAGGGGCGGGGAACCGGGACACTGAAGCTTTCTTT. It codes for CASSQGAGNRDTEAFF.

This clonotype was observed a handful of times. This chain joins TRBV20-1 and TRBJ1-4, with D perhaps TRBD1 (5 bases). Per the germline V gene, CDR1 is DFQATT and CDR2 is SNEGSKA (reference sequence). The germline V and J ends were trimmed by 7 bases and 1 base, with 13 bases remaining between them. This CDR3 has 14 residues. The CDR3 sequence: CSGGALGTNEKLFF. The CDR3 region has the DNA TGCAGTGGAGGGGCACTGGGAACTAATGAAAAACTGTTTTTT.

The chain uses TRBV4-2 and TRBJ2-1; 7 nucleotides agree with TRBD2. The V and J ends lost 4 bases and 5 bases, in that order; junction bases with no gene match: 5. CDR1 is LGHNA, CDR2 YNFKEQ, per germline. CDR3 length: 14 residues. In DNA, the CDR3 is TGTGCCAGCAGCCTAAGCGGGGACCACAATGAGCAGTTCTTC. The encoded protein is CASSLSGDHNEQFF.

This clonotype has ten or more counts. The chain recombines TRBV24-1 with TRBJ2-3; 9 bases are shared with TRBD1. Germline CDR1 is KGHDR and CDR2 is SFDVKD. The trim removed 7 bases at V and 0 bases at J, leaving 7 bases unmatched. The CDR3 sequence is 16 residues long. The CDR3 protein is CATSPGTGRSTDTQYF. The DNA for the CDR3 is TGTGCCACCAGCCCCGGGACAGGGCGCAGCACAGATACGCAGTATTTT.

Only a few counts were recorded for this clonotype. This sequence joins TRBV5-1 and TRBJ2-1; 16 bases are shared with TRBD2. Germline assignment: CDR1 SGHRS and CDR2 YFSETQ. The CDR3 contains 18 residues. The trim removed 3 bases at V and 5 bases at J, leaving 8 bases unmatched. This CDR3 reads CASSSTGLAGGLNNEQFF. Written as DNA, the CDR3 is TGCGCCAGCAGCTCCACGGGACTAGCGGGGGGGCTAAACAATGAGCAGTTCTTC.

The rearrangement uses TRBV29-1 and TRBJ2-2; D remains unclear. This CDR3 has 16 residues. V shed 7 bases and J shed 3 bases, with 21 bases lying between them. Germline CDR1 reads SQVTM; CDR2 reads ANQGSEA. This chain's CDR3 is CSARSEIRFDTGELFF. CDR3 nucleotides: TGCAGCGCACGGTCCGAGATACGATTTGACACCGGGGAGCTGTTTTTT.

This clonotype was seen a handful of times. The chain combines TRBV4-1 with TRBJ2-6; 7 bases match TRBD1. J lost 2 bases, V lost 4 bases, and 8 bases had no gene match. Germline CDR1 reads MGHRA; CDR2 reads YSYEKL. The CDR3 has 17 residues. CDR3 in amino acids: CASSPSTGYAGANVLTF. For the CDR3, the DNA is TGCGCCAGCAGCCCATCGACAGGGTACGCTGGGGCCAACGTCCTGACTTTC.